The present entry profiles one TCR beta chain with its context. Its cognate antigen is unknown. The data were produced by immunoSEQ multiplex PCR, yet TCRdb's version contains in-frame clones alone and is incomplete. The sample carries about 130,000 clones, roughly 84% recorded once. Trimming cost V 8 bases and J 5 bases; bases outside gene matches: 5. The germline V gene encodes CDR1 LNHDA and CDR2 SQIVND (reference sequence). There are 12 residues in the CDR3. The data were obtained in a study of T cell responses to AZD1222 COVID-19 vaccine. Points from the study as a whole: Only five or six individuals given AZD1222 were seropositive at baseline. Across spike, vaccine-associated CD4 TCRs were found, dominant at 160-218 and 743-854.

The gene calls are TRBV19 and TRBJ1-2; TRBD1 agrees at 7 bases. The clonotype was recovered from an adult in good health. The starting material was peripheral blood, obtained on day 0 of AZD1222 vaccination. The CDR3: CASQRQGYGYTF. The CDR3, as DNA: TGTGCCAGTCAACGACAGGGATATGGCTACACCTTC. The full variable domain, with the rest looked up from reference TRBV19 and TRBJ1-2, is DGGITQSPKYLFRKEGQNVTLSCEQNLNHDAMYWYRQDPGQGLRLIYYSQIVNDFQKGDIAEGYSVSREKKESFPLTVTSAQKNPTAFYLCASQRQGYGYTFGSGTRLTVV.